The source of this T cell receptor beta chain is a study of blood T cell repertoires in COVID-19 (dated by TCRdb to the early 2020s). As for the study more broadly: Collaborator samples came from the United States, Italy and Spain and covered acute and convalescent phases of COVID-19. The material from the prospective study consisted of cDNA or gDNA derived from T cells, B-cell-depleted T cells, or PBMCs. The dataset comprised deeply sampled blood TCRbeta repertoires from subjects exposed to, actively infected with, or recovered from COVID-19. The repertoires were made available in a free public database intended to serve as a resource for research on the immune response to SARS-CoV-2. Samples were obtained from the ongoing ImmuneRACE study (first 160 participants) and from roughly 1,300 subjects provided by 6 global collaborators. Sample metadata almost always included a de-identified subject ID, COVID-19 status, age in years and sex. Where available, HLA class I and class II types were taken from metadata supplied by the sample provider and were not determined by assay-based typing. Results the study describes overall, beyond this receptor: The quantity of clinical and demographic metadata differed by source and by participant and was supplied without curation.

In the prospective study, participants were about 18 to 95 years old, resided in fewer than 25 geographic areas of the United States, and were enrolled through a virtual design. In the prospective study, participants were assigned to cohorts based on the clinical history participants reported in a screening survey and a study questionnaire. Exposed participants had been in contact with someone with a PCR-confirmed or clinician-diagnosed COVID-19 case within 2 weeks of study entry. In the prospective study, mobile phlebotomists collected whole blood, serum and a nasopharyngeal or oropharyngeal swab from each participant. Prospective study participants could optionally give additional blood draws and questionnaires over an approximately two-month period. Blood samples from the prospective study were shipped frozen or at room temperature prior to DNA extraction. TCRbeta CDR3 regions were amplified from genomic DNA using the immunoSEQ Assay, a bias-controlled multiplex PCR. Under the source paper's analysis protocol: The number of nucleated cells in each sample was estimated by amplification of reference gene primers within the assay. To quantify the absolute abundance of each unique TCRbeta CDR3 rearrangement, sequence reads were collapsed and filtered. For each sample, productive Simpson clonality was calculated as the square root of Simpson's diversity index across productive rearrangements. TCRdb re-hosts the immuneACCESS table, in-frame sequences only. Its copies lack some clones; in the studies checked, an unresolved V gene accounts for under half of them, and the cause for the rest is not known. D and trimming were read from the DNA, whereas the V and J calls and clone size are those reported in that table. In all, the sample holds roughly 200,000 clones, and about 86% of those were seen once. The top ten clones comprise more than 4% of the sample.

Worth noting for this clone: What this receptor recognizes is not known. No base-level quality is on record; no much larger clone is a single base apart. Other DNA sequences from this sample encode an identical CDR3 as well.

The junction shows trimming of 6 bases on V and 2 bases on J, and the gene matches do not reach 7 bases of it. The CDR3 numbers 15 residues from cysteine through phenylalanine. The sequence is cut down to CDR3 DNA, 45 bases in frame from base 1. CDR1 and CDR2 (SGHTA, FQGNSA) derive from the germline V gene. The chain is encoded by TRBV7-2 joined to TRBJ1-5, with 7 bases in between that match TRBD1. The sequenced sample was PBMCs or T cells enriched from blood (not recorded which). This receptor was identified in a woman between 25 and 40 years old who had been exposed to COVID-19. CDR3 sequence: CASSRNRGGNQPQHF. The DNA reads as follows: TGTGCCAGCAGTAGAAACAGGGGCGGCAATCAGCCCCAGCATTTT.